This TCR beta chain was profiled in a study of OX40 agonist ivuxolimab in advanced cancers. Background on the study: Patients assigned to dose escalation were diagnosed with hepatocellular carcinoma, melanoma, renal cell or head and neck cancer.

This clone was observed many times. What it binds is not known. V was pared by 0 bases and J by 4 bases, with 11 bases between. The germline V gene has CDR1 SGHRS and CDR2 YFSETQ. CDR3 length equals 15 residues. General observations from the study: Several nonresponders also turned out to have low normalized T-cell clonal expansion. Mean expanded clone counts were higher in CD8+ than CD4+ T cells.

The table came from immunoSEQ multiplex PCR; TCRdb's copy has only in-frame clones and leaves some out. The sample has more than 55,000 clones; over 70% are singletons. The input for sequencing was CD4+ or CD8+ T cells sorted from blood, taken in a trial of the OX40 agonist ivuxolimab. The receptor comes from an adult with an advanced solid tumor such as melanoma, head and neck, liver or kidney cancer. The chain uses TRBV5-1 and TRBJ2-1, with unresolved D. CDR3 protein: CASSLERLSYNEQFF. Written as DNA, the CDR3 is TGCGCCAGCAGCTTGGAGCGATTATCTTACAATGAGCAGTTCTTC.